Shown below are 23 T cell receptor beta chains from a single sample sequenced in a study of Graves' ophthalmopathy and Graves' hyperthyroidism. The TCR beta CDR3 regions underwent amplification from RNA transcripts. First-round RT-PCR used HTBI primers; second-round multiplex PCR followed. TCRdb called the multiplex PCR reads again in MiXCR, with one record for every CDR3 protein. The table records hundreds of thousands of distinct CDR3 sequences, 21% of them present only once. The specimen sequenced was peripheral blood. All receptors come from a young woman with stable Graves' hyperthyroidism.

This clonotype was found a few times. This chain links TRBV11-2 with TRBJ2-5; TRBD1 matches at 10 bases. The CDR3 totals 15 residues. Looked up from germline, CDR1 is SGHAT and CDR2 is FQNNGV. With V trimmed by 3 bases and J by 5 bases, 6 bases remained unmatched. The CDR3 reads CASSLSTGGGETQYF. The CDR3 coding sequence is TGTGCCAGCAGCTTGTCGACAGGGGGCGGGGAGACCCAGTACTTC.

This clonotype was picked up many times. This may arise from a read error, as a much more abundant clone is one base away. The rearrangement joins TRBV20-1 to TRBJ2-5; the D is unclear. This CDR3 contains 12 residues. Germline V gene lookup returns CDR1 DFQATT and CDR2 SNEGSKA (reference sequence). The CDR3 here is CSARAVQETKYF. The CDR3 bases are TGCAGTGCTAGAGCAGTTCAAGAGACCAAGTACTTC.

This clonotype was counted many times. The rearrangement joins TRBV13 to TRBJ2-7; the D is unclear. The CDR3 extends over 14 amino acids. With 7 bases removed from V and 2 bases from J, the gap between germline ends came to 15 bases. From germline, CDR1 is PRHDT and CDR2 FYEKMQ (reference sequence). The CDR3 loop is CASTVRASPYEQYF. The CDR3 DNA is TGTGCCAGCACCGTTAGGGCCAGCCCCTACGAGCAGTACTTC.

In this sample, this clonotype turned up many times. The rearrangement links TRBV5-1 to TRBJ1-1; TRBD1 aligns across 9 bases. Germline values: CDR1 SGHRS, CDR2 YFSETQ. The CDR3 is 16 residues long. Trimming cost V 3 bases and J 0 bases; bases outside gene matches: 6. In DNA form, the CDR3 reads TGCGCCAGCAGCTCGGGACAGGGATTGATGAACACTGAAGCTTTCTTT. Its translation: CASSSGQGLMNTEAFF.

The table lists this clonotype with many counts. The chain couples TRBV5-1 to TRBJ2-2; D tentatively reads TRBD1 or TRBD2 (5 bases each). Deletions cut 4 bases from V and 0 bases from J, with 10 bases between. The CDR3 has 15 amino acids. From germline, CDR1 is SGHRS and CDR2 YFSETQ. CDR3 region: CASSLGTSNTGELFF. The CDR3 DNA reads TGCGCCAGCAGCCTCGGGACGTCGAACACCGGGGAGCTGTTTTTT.

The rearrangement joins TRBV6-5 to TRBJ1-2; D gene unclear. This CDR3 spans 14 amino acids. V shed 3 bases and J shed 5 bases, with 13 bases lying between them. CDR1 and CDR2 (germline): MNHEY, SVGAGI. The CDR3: CASSYDPVGYGYTF. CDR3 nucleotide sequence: TGTGCCAGCAGTTATGACCCGGTAGGATATGGCTACACCTTC.

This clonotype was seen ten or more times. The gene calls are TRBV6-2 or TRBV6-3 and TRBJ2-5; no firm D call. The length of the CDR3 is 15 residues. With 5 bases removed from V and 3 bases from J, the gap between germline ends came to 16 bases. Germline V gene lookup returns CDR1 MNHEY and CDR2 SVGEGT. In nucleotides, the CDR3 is TGTGCCAGCAGTACGCCCGGACGGATTGAAGAGACCCAGTACTTC. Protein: CASSTPGRIEETQYF.

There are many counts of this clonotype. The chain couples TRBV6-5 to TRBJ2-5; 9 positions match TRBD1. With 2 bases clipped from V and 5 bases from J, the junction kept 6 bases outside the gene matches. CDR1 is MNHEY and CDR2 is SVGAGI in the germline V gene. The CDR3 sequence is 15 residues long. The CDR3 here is CASSYVGQGRETQYF. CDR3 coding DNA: TGTGCCAGCAGTTACGTAGGACAGGGGAGGGAGACCCAGTACTTC.

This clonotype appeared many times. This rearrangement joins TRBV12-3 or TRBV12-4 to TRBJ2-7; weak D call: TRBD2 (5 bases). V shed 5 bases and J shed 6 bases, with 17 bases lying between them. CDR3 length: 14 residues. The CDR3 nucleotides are TGTGCCAGCAGTACAACGGACCCCCGGGGCGAGCAGTACTTC. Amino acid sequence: CASSTTDPRGEQYF.

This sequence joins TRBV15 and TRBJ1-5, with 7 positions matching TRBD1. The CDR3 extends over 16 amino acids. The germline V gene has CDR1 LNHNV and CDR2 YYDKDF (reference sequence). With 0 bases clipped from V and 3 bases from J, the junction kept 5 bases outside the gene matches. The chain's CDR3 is CATSRDAGGFNQPQHF. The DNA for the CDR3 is TGTGCCACCAGCAGAGACGCAGGGGGATTCAATCAGCCCCAGCATTTT.

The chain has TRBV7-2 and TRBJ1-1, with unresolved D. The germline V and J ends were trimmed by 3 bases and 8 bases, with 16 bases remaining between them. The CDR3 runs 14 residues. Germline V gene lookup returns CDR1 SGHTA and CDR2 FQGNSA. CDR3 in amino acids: CASSFYLSKLEAFF. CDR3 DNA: TGTGCCAGCAGCTTCTACCTTAGTAAATTGGAAGCTTTCTTT. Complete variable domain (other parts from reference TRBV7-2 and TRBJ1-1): GAGVSQSPSNKVTEKGKDVELRCDPISGHTALYWYRQSLGQGLEFLIYFQGNSAPDKSGLPSDRFSAERTGGSVSTLTIQRTQQEDSAVYLCASSFYLSKLEAFFGQGTRLTVV.

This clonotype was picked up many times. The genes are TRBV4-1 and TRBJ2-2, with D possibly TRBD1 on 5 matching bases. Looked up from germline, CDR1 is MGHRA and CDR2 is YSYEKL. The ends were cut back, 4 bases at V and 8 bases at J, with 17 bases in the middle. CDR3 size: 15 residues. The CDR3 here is CASSRLPGPPGELFF. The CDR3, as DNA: TGCGCCAGCAGCCGGCTACCAGGGCCCCCGGGGGAGCTGTTTTTT.

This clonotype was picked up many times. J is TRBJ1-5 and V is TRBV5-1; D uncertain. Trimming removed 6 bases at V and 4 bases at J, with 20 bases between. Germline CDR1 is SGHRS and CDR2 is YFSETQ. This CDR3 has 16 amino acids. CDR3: CASNTRTTDINQPQHF. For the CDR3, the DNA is TGCGCCAGCAACACCAGAACAACCGACATAAATCAGCCCCAGCATTTT.

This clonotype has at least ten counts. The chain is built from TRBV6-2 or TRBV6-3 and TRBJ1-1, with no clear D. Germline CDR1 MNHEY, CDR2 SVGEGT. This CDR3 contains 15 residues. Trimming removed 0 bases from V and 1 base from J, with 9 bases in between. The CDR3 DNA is TGTGCCAGCAGTTACTCGACGAGGGAGAACACTGAAGCTTTCTTT. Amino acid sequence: CASSYSTRENTEAFF.

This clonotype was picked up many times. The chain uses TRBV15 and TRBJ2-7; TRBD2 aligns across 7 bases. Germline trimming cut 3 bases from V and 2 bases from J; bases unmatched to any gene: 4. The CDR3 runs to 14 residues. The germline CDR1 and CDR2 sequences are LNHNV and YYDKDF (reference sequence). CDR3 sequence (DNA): TGTGCCACCAGCAGCATTGGGAGGGCCTACGAGCAGTACTTC. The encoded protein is CATSSIGRAYEQYF.

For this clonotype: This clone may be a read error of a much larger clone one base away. As DNA, the CDR3 is TGTGCCAGCAGCTTACGGTCCGGGGCCTACGGGCAGTACTTC. Protein product: CASSLRSGAYGQYF. V gene TRBV11-3 combines with J gene TRBJ2-7; D is perhaps TRBD1 or TRBD2 (5 bases each). Germline CDR1 is SGHNT and CDR2 is YENEEA. The CDR3 contains 14 residues.

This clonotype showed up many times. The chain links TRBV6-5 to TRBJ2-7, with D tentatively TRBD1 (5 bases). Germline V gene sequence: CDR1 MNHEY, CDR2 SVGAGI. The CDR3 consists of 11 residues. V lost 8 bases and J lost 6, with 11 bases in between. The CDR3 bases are TGTGCCAGCCTCGCAGGGATCGAGCAGTACTTC. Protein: CASLAGIEQYF.

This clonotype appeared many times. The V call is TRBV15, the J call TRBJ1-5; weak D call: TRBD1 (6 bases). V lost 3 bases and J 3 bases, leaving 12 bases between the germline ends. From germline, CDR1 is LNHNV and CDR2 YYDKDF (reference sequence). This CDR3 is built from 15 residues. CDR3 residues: CATSSDGTHNQPQHF. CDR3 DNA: TGTGCCACCAGCAGCGACGGGACACACAATCAGCCCCAGCATTTT.

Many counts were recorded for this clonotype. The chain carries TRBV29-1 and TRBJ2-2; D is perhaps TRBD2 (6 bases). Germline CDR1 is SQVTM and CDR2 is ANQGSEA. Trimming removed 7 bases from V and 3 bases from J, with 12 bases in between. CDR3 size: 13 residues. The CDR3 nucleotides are TGCAGCGCCAGTGGGGGGTACACCGGGGAGCTGTTTTTT. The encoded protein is CSASGGYTGELFF.

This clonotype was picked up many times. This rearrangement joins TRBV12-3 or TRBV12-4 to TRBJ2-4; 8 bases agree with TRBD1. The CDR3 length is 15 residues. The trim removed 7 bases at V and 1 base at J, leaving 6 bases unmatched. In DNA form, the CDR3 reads TGTGCCAGCACCTGGACAGGGACGGCCAAAAACATTCAGTACTTC. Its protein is CASTWTGTAKNIQYF.

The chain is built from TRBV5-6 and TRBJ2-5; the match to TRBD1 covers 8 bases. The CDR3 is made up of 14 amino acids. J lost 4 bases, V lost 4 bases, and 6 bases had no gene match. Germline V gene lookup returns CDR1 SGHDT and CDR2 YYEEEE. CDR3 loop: CASSVTGDRETQYF. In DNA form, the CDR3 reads TGTGCCAGCAGCGTGACAGGGGACCGAGAGACCCAGTACTTC.

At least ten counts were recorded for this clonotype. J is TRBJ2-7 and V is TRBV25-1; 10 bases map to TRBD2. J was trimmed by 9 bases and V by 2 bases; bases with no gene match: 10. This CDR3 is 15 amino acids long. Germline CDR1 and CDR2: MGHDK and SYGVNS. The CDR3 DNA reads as TGTGCCAGCAGTGAACCTATCGACGGGACTAGCGTGCAGTACTTC. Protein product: CASSEPIDGTSVQYF.

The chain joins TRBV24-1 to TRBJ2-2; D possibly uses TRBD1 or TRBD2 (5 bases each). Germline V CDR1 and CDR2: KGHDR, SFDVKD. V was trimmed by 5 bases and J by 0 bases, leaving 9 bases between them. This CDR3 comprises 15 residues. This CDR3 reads CATSGGTANTGELFF. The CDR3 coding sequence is TGTGCCACCAGTGGGGGGACGGCGAACACCGGGGAGCTGTTTTTT.